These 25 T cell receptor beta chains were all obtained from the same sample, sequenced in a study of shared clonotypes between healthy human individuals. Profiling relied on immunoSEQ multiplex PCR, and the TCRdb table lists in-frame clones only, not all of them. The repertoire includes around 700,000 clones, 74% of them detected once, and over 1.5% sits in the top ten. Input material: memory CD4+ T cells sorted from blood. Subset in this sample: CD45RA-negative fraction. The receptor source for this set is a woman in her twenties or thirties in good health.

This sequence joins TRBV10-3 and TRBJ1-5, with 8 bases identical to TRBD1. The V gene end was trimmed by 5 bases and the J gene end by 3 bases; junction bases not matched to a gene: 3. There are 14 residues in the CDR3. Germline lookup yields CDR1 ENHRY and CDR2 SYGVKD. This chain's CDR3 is CAISTGGANQPQHF. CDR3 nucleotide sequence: TGTGCCATCAGTACAGGGGGGGCCAATCAGCCCCAGCATTTT.

In DNA, the CDR3 is TGCGCCAGCAGCCATCGTCCCCTGGAACAGGCAAATGAAAAACTGTTTTTT. Translation gives CASSHRPLEQANEKLFF. This sequence joins TRBV4-1 and TRBJ1-4; the D gene is possibly TRBD1 (5 bases). The V and J ends lost 3 bases and 5 bases respectively, with 19 bases between them. The CDR3 extends over 17 amino acids. Germline V gene lookup returns CDR1 MGHRA and CDR2 YSYEKL.

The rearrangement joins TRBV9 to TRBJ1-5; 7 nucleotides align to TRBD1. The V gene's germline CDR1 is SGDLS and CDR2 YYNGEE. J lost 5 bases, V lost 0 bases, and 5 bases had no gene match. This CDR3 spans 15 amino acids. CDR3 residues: CASSVAAGGYQPQHF. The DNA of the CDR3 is TGTGCCAGCAGCGTAGCGGCAGGGGGTTATCAGCCCCAGCATTTT. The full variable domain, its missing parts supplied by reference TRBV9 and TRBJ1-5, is DSGVTQTPKHLITATGQRVTLRCSPRSGDLSVYWYQQSLDQGLQFLIQYYNGEERAKGNILERFSAQQFPDLHSELNLSSLELGDSALYFCASSVAAGGYQPQHFGDGTRLSIL.

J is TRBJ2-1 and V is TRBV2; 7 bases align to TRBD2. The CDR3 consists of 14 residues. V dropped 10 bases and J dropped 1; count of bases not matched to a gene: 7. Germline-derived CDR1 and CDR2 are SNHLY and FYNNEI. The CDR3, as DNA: TGTGCCAACGCGGTAGCGGGTTCCTACAATGAGCAGTTCTTC. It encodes CANAVAGSYNEQFF.

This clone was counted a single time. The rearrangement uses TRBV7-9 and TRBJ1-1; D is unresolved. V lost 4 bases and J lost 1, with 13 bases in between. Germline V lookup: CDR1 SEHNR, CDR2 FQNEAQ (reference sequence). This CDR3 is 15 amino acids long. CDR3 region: CASSWTNAGNTEAFF. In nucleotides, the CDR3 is TGTGCCAGCAGCTGGACCAACGCGGGGAACACTGAAGCTTTCTTT.

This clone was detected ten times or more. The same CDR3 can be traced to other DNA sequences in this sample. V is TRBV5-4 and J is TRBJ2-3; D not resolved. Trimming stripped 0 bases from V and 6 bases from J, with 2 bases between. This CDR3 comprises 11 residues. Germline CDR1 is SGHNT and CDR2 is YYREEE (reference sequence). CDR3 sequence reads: CASSLGDTQYF. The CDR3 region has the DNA TGTGCCAGCAGCTTGGGGGATACGCAGTATTTT.

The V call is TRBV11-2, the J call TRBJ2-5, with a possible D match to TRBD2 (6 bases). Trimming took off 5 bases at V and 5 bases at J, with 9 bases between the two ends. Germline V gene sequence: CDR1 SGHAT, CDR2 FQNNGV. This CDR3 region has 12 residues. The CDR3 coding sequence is TGTGCCAGCAGCAAACGGGGGGAGACCCAGTACTTC. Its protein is CASSKRGETQYF.

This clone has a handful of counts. For the CDR3, the DNA is TGTGCCAGCACTCCCCGACGGTTCTCTGGAAACACCATATATTTT. Translated, it gives CASTPRRFSGNTIYF. The chain is built from TRBV6-5 and TRBJ1-3, with no clear D. The V and J ends lost 7 bases and 0 bases respectively, with 13 bases between them. The CDR3 loop spans 15 amino acids. Germline V lookup: CDR1 MNHEY, CDR2 SVGAGI.

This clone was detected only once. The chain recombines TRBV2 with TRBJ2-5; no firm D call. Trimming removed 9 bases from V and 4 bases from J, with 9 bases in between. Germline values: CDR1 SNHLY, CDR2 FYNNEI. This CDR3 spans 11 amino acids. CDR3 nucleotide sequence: TGTGCCAGTAAGCGAGGAGAGACCCAGTACTTC. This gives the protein CASKRGETQYF.

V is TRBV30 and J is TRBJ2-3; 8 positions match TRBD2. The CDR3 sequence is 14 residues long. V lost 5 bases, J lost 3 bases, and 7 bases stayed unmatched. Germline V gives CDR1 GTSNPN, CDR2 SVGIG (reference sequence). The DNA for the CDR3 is TGTGCCTGGGGGCGACTAGCGTATACAGATACGCAGTATTTT. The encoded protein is CAWGRLAYTDTQYF.

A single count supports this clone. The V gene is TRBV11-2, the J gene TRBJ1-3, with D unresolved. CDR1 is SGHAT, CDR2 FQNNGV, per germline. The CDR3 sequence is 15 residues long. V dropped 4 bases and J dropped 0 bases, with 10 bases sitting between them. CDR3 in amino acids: CASSSHRNSGNTIYF. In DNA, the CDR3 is TGTGCCAGCAGCTCTCACAGAAACTCTGGAAACACCATATATTTT.

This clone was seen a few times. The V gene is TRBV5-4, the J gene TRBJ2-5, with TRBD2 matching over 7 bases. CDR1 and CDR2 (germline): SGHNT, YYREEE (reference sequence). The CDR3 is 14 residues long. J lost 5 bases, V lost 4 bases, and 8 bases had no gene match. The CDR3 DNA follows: TGTGCCAGCAGCGACTGGGGACTATCGGAGACCCAGTACTTC. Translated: CASSDWGLSETQYF.

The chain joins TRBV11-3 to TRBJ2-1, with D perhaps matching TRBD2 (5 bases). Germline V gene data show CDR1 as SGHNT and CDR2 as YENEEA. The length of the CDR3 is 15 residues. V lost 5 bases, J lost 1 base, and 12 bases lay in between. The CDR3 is CASSIKEVSYNEQFF. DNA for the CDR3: TGTGCCAGCAGCATCAAGGAGGTTTCCTACAATGAGCAGTTCTTC.

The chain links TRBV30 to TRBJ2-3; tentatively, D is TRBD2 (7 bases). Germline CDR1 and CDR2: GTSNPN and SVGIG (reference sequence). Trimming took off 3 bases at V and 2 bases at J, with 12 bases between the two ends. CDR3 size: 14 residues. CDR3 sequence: CAWRRGGPTDTQYF. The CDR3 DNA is TGTGCCTGGAGAAGGGGGGGGCCCACAGATACGCAGTATTTT.

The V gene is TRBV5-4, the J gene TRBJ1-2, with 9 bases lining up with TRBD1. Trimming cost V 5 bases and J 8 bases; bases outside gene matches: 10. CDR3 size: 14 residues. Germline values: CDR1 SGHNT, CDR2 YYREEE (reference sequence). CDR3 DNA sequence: TGTGCCAGCAGACACAGGGGGCCCTCTAAGGGCTACACCTTC. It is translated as CASRHRGPSKGYTF.

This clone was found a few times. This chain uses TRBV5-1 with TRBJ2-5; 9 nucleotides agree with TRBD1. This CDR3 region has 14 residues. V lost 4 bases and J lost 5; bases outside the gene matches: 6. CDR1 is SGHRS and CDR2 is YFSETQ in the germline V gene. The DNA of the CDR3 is TGCGCCAGCAGCCCTAGGACAGGGGTCGAGACCCAGTACTTC. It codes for CASSPRTGVETQYF.

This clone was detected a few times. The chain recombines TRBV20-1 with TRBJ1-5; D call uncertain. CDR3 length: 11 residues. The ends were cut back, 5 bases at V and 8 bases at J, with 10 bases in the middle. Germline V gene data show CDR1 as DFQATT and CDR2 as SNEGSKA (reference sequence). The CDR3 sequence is CSARAEEPQHF. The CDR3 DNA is TGCAGTGCTCGGGCCGAGGAGCCCCAGCATTTT.

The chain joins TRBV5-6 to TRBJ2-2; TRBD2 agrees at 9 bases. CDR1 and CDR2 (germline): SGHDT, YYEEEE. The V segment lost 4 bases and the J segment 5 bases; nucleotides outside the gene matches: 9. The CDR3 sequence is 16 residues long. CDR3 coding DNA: TGTGCCAGCAGCCCTGTCAGTACTAGCGGGACCGGGGAGCTGTTTTTT. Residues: CASSPVSTSGTGELFF.

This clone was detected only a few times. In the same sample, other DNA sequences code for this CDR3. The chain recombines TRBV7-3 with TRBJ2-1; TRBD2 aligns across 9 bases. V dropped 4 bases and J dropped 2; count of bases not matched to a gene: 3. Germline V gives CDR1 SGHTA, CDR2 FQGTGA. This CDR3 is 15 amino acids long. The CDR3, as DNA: TGTGCCAGCAGCTCGTTAGCGGGGGCCTACAATGAGCAGTTCTTC. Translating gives CASSSLAGAYNEQFF.

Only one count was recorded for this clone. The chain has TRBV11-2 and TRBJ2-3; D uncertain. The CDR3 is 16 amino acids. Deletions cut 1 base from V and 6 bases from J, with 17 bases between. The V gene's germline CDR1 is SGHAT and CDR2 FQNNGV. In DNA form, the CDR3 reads TGTGCCAGCAGCTTAGGTGGAGTAGCTGGGTGGGATACGCAGTATTTT. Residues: CASSLGGVAGWDTQYF.

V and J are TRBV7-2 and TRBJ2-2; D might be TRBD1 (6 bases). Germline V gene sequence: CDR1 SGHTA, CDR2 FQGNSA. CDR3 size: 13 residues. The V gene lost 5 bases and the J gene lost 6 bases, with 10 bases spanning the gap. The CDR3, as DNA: TGTGCCAGCAGCGTCAGGGGATCCGGGGAGCTGTTTTTT. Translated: CASSVRGSGELFF.

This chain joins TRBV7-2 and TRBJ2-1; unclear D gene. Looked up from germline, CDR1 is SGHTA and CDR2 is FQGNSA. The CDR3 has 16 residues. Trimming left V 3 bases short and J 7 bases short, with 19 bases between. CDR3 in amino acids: CASSFSALGPGNEQFF. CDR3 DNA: TGTGCCAGCAGCTTTTCCGCGCTAGGGCCCGGAAATGAGCAGTTCTTC.

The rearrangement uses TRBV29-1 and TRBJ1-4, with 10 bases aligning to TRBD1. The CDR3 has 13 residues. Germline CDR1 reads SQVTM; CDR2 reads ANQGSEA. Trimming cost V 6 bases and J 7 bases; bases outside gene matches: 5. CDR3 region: CSVGQGVSEKLFF. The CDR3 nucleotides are TGCAGCGTAGGACAGGGGGTTAGTGAAAAACTGTTTTTT.

The CDR3 sequence: CASSLTRNQPQHF. The CDR3 bases are TGTGCCAGCAGTTTAACTCGGAATCAGCCCCAGCATTTT. The chain carries TRBV27 and TRBJ1-5, with D unclear. This CDR3 comprises 13 residues. V gave up 2 bases and J gave up 4 bases, with 6 bases separating them. Germline CDR1 reads MNHEY; CDR2 reads SMNVEV (reference sequence).

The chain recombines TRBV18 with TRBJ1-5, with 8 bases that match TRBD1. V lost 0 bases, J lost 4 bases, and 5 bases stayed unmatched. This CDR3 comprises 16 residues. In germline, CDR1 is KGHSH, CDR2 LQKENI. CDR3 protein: CASSPPGQEGNQPQHF. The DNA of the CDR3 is TGTGCCAGCTCACCACCGGGACAGGAGGGGAATCAGCCCCAGCATTTT.